A selection of T cell receptor beta chains follows, all from one sample in a study of cytomegalovirus exposure and HLA in healthy donors. Measured with immunoSEQ multiplex PCR; TCRdb has only the in-frame clones, and not every one. The sample contains 130,000 or so clones, more than 8% of which appear only once. The sample taken for sequencing was PBMCs. Every receptor here comes from a man aged 40-55 years in good health and CMV-seronegative. CDR3s include the opening cysteine and the closing phenylalanine or tryptophan. The D gene is left open where the match is weak. Not every row has a clone size; where given, it reads once, few, many or a size class.

cdr3_nt cdr3_aa clone_size j_call cdr3_length d_call v_call
TGTGCCAGTAGTACTCAGGAAAACACTGAAGCTTTCTTT CASSTQENTEAFF NA TRBJ1-1 13 NA TRBV19
TGTGCCATCACTACCGACAGGGTGTCCCCCATGAACACTGAAGCTTTCTTT CAITTDRVSPMNTEAFF few TRBJ1-1 17 TRBD1 TRBV10-3
TGCGCCAGCAGCTTGAACGATGCGGACGAGCAGTACTTC CASSLNDADEQYF NA TRBJ2-7 13 NA TRBV5-1
TGTGCCAGCAGCTTAGGGACACCCACCTTC CASSLGTPTF few TRBJ1-2 10 NA TRBV13
TGCGCCAGCAGCTTGGGTAGACAGTCGAACACTGAAGCTTTCTTT CASSLGRQSNTEAFF few TRBJ1-1 15 NA TRBV5-1
TGCAGCGTTGAAACCCGTGCGCGGGGGGACTCCTACGAGCAGTACTTC CSVETRARGDSYEQYF NA TRBJ2-7 16 TRBD2 TRBV29-1
TGTGCCAGCAGTTACTCGAGTCCTTCACCCCTCCACTTT CASSYSSPSPLHF few TRBJ1-6 13 NA TRBV6-5
TGTGCCAGCAGTTTATCCGGGGGGGGGTTCTATGGCTACACCTTC CASSLSGGGFYGYTF NA TRBJ1-2 15 NA TRBV27
TGCAGCGTCGAAGATGGGACAGTCTATGGCTACACCTTC CSVEDGTVYGYTF NA TRBJ1-2 13 TRBD1 TRBV29-1
TGTGCCAGCAGCGACTTCCAAGGAGGGACAGCCACTAATTACGAGCAGTACTTC CASSDFQGGTATNYEQYF few TRBJ2-7 18 NA TRBV7-9
TGCGCCAGCAGCCAAGACCTAGCGGGGAGAGAGACCCAGTACTTC CASSQDLAGRETQYF few TRBJ2-5 15 TRBD2 TRBV4-1
TGTGTTTGGGGGGGGCTGAGGGAGACCCAGTACTTC CVWGGLRETQYF NA TRBJ2-5 12 NA TRBV21-1
TGCAGCGCCGCGACTACCATCTCCTACAATGAGCAGTTCTTC CSAATTISYNEQFF few TRBJ2-1 14 NA TRBV29-1
TGTGCCAGCAGTTCCCAGGACAGGGGGCATTCACCCCTCCACTTT CASSSQDRGHSPLHF NA TRBJ1-6 15 TRBD1 TRBV6-6
TGTGCCACCCAGGGAGGGACTGGGGCCAACGTCCTGACTTTC CATQGGTGANVLTF NA TRBJ2-6 14 TRBD2 TRBV6-5
TGTGCCAGCAGTTTATCGAGGGCCTCAGGGGTAAACTATGGCTACACCTTC CASSLSRASGVNYGYTF NA TRBJ1-2 17 NA TRBV27
TGCGCCAGCAGCTTTTACTGGACAGGGGAGAACACTGAAGCTTTCTTT CASSFYWTGENTEAFF NA TRBJ1-1 16 TRBD1 TRBV5-1
TGTGCCAGCAGCGTTACAGGGTTCTATGGTCGGGGAACTGAAGCTTTCTTT CASSVTGFYGRGTEAFF NA TRBJ1-1 17 NA TRBV7-2
TGTGCCAGCAGTGAGGGCCTAGCCACAGATACGCAGTATTTT CASSEGLATDTQYF NA TRBJ2-3 14 NA TRBV6-1
TGTGCCAGCAGTTCCTTGACTAGCGGGGGCCTCGAGCAGTACTTC CASSSLTSGGLEQYF NA TRBJ2-7 15 TRBD2 TRBV28
TGTGCCAGCAACCCAGGGGGGTACAATGAGCAGTTCTTC CASNPGGYNEQFF few TRBJ2-1 13 NA TRBV25-1
TGTGCCAGCAGCCCGACAGTTAACACTGAAGCTTTCTTT CASSPTVNTEAFF NA TRBJ1-1 13 NA TRBV28
TGTGCCAGCTCCGAGGGGGATCAGCCCCAGCATTTT CASSEGDQPQHF NA TRBJ1-5 12 NA TRBV2
TGTGCCAGCAGTTTTGACAGGGTCGGAACTGAAGCTTTCTTT CASSFDRVGTEAFF few TRBJ1-1 14 TRBD1 TRBV7-9
TGTGCCAGCAGCCCAAGGACTAGCGGGGCCTACAATGAGCAGTTCTTC CASSPRTSGAYNEQFF NA TRBJ2-1 16 TRBD2 TRBV11-3
TGTGCCAGCAGGTCAGGGTTGGCCCTTGAAGCTTTCTTT CASRSGLALEAFF NA TRBJ1-1 13 NA TRBV2
TGTGCCAGCAGTTTCACAGGGATCGAGCAGTACTTC CASSFTGIEQYF few TRBJ2-7 12 NA TRBV6-5
TGTGCCAGCAGCTTATGGGCCAGGGACACTGAAGCTTTCTTT CASSLWARDTEAFF NA TRBJ1-1 14 NA TRBV7-9
TGCGCCAGCAGCTTTGGCGACAGCACGGCTGGAAACACCATATATTTT CASSFGDSTAGNTIYF NA TRBJ1-3 16 NA TRBV5-1
TGTGCCAGCAGTTCGTATTGGACAGGAATAGAGACCCAGTACTTC CASSSYWTGIETQYF few TRBJ2-5 15 TRBD1 TRBV6-6
TGTGCCAGCAGCCTACGGACAGCGAACACCGGGGAGCTGTTTTTT CASSLRTANTGELFF few TRBJ2-2 15 NA TRBV21-1
TGTGCCAGCTCACCACGGACAGAGGCCTACGAGCAGTACTTC CASSPRTEAYEQYF few TRBJ2-7 14 NA TRBV18
TGTGCCATCAGTGAAGTTTTAGCTGATTCACCCCTCCACTTT CAISEVLADSPLHF NA TRBJ1-6 14 NA TRBV10-3
TGTGCCAGCAGCTTAGAGCGGGGGGGATACAATGAGCAGTTCTTC CASSLERGGYNEQFF once TRBJ2-1 15 TRBD2 TRBV7-9
TGTGCCAGCAGTTCCCTACAGGATTCGGGCTACGAGCAGTACTTC CASSSLQDSGYEQYF few TRBJ2-7 15 NA TRBV6-6
TGTGCCAGCAGCCGCATTAGGGGGTCCTACAATGAGCAGTTCTTC CASSRIRGSYNEQFF NA TRBJ2-1 15 NA TRBV6-1
TGCGCCAGCAGCTTGGCGGCTAGCGGGGATTGGGAGACCCAGTACTTC CASSLAASGDWETQYF few TRBJ2-5 16 TRBD2 TRBV5-1
TGCAGCGTCAACCTAGGACAGGCGAACACCGGGGAGCTGTTTTTT CSVNLGQANTGELFF NA TRBJ2-2 15 TRBD1 TRBV29-1
TGTGCCAGCAGCTTTTTGGGGGGTGTCGGCTACACCTTC CASSFLGGVGYTF few TRBJ1-2 13 NA TRBV7-9
TGTGCCAGCAGTCCTCAGACGACAGGGTTAGGCTATGGCTACACCTTC CASSPQTTGLGYGYTF NA TRBJ1-2 16 TRBD1 TRBV28
TGTGCCAGCAGCCCCCGACAGGGGTCTGGAAACACCATATATTTT CASSPRQGSGNTIYF few TRBJ1-3 15 TRBD1 TRBV11-2
TGTGCCAGCTCACCATGGCCTAGCGGGGGACAAGAGACCCAGTACTTC CASSPWPSGGQETQYF NA TRBJ2-5 16 TRBD2 TRBV18
TGTGCCACCCACAGCAGCACTGAAGCTTTCTTT CATHSSTEAFF NA TRBJ1-1 11 NA TRBV6-1
TGTGCCAGCAGCAGGACTAGCGGGTCTAACACAGATACGCAGTATTTT CASSRTSGSNTDTQYF NA TRBJ2-3 16 TRBD2 TRBV9
TGTGCCAGCAGCTTGACAGGGGGTCACTATGGCTACACCTTC CASSLTGGHYGYTF few TRBJ1-2 14 TRBD1 TRBV5-6
TGTGCCAGCAGTTCTTTCGGGATCGGTCAGCCCCAGCATTTT CASSSFGIGQPQHF few TRBJ1-5 14 NA TRBV27
TGCGCCAGCAGCTTGGAACAGGGATTCGACTATGGCTACACCTTC CASSLEQGFDYGYTF NA TRBJ1-2 15 NA TRBV5-1
TGCAGCGTTGACCCCGGGAAGCGGCTCACAGATACGCAGTATTTT CSVDPGKRLTDTQYF NA TRBJ2-3 15 NA TRBV29-1
TGTGCCAGCAGTGAACATCCTAGCGAGGAGCTGTTTTTT CASSEHPSEELFF few TRBJ2-2 13 NA TRBV2
TGTGCCTGGACGCGGAGCGGCATTCAGTACTTC CAWTRSGIQYF few TRBJ2-4 11 NA TRBV30
TGTGCCAGCAGCTCACCCACCGGGGACACCATATATTTT CASSSPTGDTIYF NA TRBJ1-3 13 NA TRBV7-9
TGTGCCAGCAGCCAAAGGGGCCAAGAGACCCAGTACTTC CASSQRGQETQYF NA TRBJ2-5 13 NA TRBV4-2
TGTGCCAGCAGTTACGAGGGTTTCAATTCACCCCTCCACTTT CASSYEGFNSPLHF NA TRBJ1-6 14 NA TRBV6-5